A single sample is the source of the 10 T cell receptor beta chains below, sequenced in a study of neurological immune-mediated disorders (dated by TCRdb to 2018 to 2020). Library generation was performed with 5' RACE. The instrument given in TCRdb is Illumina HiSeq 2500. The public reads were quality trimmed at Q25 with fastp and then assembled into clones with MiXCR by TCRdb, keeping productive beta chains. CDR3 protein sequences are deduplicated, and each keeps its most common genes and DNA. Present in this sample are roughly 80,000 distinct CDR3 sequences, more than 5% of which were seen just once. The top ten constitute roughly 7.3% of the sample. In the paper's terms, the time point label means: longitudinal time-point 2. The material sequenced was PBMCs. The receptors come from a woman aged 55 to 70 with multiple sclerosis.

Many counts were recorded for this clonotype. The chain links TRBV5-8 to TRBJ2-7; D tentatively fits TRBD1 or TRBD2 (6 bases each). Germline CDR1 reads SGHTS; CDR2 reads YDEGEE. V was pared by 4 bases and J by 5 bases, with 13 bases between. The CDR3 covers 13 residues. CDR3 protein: CASSPGALNEQYF. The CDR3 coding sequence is TGTGCCAGCAGCCCGGGGGCGCTGAACGAGCAGTACTTC.

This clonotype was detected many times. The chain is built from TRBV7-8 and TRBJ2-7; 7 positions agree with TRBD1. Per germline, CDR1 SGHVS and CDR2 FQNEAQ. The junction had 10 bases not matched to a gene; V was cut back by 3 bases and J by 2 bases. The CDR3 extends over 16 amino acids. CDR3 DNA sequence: TGTGCCAGCAGCTTTTCGGACAGGTGGTCCCCCTACGAGCAGTACTTC. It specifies CASSFSDRWSPYEQYF.

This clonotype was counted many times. The CDR3 is CASSPDPNQPQHF. DNA of the CDR3: TGTGCCAGCAGCCCGGACCCTAATCAGCCCCAGCATTTT. This chain links TRBV3-1 with TRBJ1-5; D is unclear. Deletions cut 4 bases from V and 4 bases from J, with 8 bases between. The CDR3 runs to 13 residues. The germline V gene has CDR1 LGHDT and CDR2 YNNKEL (reference sequence).

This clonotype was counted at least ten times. CDR3 bases: TGCGCCAGCAGCTTGGACGGCCGGACAGGTTTGGGTAACGAGCAGTACTTC. It specifies CASSLDGRTGLGNEQYF. V gene TRBV5-1 combines with J gene TRBJ2-7; 7 positions agree with TRBD1. With 0 bases clipped from V and 5 bases from J, the junction kept 14 bases outside the gene matches. CDR1 and CDR2 from the germline V gene are SGHRS and YFSETQ. The CDR3 runs 17 residues.

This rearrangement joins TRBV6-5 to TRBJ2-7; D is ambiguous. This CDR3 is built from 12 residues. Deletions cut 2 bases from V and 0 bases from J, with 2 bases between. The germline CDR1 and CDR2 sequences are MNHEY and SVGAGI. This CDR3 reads CASSYNSYEQYF. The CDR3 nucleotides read TGTGCCAGCAGTTACAACTCCTACGAGCAGTACTTC.

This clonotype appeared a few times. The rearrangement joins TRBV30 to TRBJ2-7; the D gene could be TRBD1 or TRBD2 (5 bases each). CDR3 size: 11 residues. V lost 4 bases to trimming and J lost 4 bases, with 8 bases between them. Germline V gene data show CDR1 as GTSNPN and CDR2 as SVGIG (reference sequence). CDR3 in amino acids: CAWTREYEQYF. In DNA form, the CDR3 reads TGTGCCTGGACCAGGGAGTACGAGCAGTACTTC.

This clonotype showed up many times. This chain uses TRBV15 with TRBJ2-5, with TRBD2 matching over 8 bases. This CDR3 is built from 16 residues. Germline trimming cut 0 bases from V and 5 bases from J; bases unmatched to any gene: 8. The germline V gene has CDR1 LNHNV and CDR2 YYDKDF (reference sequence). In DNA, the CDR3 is TGTGCCACCAGCAGAGATCCGGGGGGGGTAGGCGAGACCCAGTACTTC. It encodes CATSRDPGGVGETQYF.

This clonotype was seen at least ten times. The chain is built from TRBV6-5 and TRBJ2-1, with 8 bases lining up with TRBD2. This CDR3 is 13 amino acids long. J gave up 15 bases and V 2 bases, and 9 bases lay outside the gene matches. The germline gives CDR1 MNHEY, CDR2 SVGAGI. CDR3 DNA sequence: TGTGCCAGCAGTTACGAGGGCGGGGGGACCCCGTTCTTC. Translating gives CASSYEGGGTPFF.

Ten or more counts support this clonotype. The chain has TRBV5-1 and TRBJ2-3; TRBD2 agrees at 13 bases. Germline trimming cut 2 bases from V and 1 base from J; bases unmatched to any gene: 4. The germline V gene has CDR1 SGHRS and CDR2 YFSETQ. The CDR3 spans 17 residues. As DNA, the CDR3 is TGCGCCAGCAGCTTCGGACTAGCGGGGGACCGCACAGATACGCAGTATTTT. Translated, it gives CASSFGLAGDRTDTQYF.

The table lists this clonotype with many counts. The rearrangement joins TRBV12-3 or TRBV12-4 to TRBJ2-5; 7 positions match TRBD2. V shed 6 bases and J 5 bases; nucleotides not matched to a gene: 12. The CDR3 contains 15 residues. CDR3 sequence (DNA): TGTGCCAGCAGCCCAGCACGGGGGGTTGGGGAGACCCAGTACTTC. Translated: CASSPARGVGETQYF.